This T cell receptor (beta chain) was recorded in a study of blood T cell repertoires in COVID-19. The data were produced by immunoSEQ multiplex PCR, yet TCRdb's version contains in-frame clones alone and is incomplete. The data contain fewer than 500,000 clones, approximately 90% of them singletons. Cohort allocation depended upon clinical history that participants reported. The sequencing sample was made of PBMCs or T cells enriched from blood (not recorded which). The TCR was taken from a man aged 25 to 45 who had recovered from COVID-19.

The CDR3 DNA sequence: TGTGCCAGCAGCCCGTATCAGAAGAATGAGCAGTTCTTC. This encodes CASSPYQKNEQFF. V is TRBV28 and J is TRBJ2-1, with D hard to call. Trimming shortened V by 6 bases and J by 7 bases, and 13 bases separated the two germline ends. Germline V CDR1 and CDR2: MDHEN, SYDVKM. The CDR3 extends over 13 amino acids.